The 5 T cell receptor beta chains below were found in one sample sequenced in a study of control samples from healthy donors and cancer patients. Assay used: immunoSEQ multiplex PCR; TCRdb lists only in-frame clones, some missing. The sample contains approximately 220,000 clones, roughly 94% of which appear only once. Sequencing was done on a sample of blood. The receptors stem from a man aged 50 or older in good health.

The chain has TRBV5-6 and TRBJ2-7; TRBD2 aligns across 8 bases. Germline trimming cut 3 bases from V and 5 bases from J; bases unmatched to any gene: 13. Germline lookup yields CDR1 SGHDT and CDR2 YYEEEE. The CDR3 has 16 residues. The CDR3 spells CASSSLGIAGFHEQYF. The CDR3 nucleotides are TGTGCCAGCAGCTCCCTAGGAATAGCGGGGTTCCACGAGCAGTACTTC.

This chain connects TRBV6-5 to TRBJ1-1; D is ambiguous. Germline lookup yields CDR1 MNHEY and CDR2 SVGAGI. V was cut by 4 bases and J by 7 bases, with 13 bases left in between. The CDR3 spans 13 residues. CDR3 nucleotides: TGTGCCAGCAGTTCCCCTGGGATCCTTGAAGCTTTCTTT. Translating gives CASSSPGILEAFF.

The CDR3 region has the DNA TGCGCCAGCAGCCAATCTCTTACGGGGGCTAACTATGGCTACACCTTC. Encoded protein: CASSQSLTGANYGYTF. J is TRBJ1-2 and V is TRBV4-3; the D gene is possibly TRBD1 (5 bases). CDR1 is LGHNA, CDR2 YSLEER, per germline. With 2 bases removed from V and 0 bases from J, the gap between germline ends came to 13 bases. This CDR3 has 16 residues.

This rearrangement joins TRBV5-1 to TRBJ2-2, with a possible D match to TRBD1 (6 bases). Between the trimmed V and J ends, which lost 3 bases and 2 bases, there was a span of 11 bases. Germline CDR1 reads SGHRS; CDR2 reads YFSETQ. This CDR3 contains 15 residues. CDR3 DNA: TGCGCCAGCAGCTATCAGGGGCCAAACACCGGGGAGCTGTTTTTT. It translates to CASSYQGPNTGELFF.

The V call is TRBV7-7, the J call TRBJ1-1; D is undetermined. This CDR3 region has 13 residues. The germline V gene encodes CDR1 SSHAT and CDR2 FNYEAQ (reference sequence). The ends were cut back, 1 base at V and 0 bases at J, with 3 bases in the middle. The CDR3 is CASSLEVNTEAFF. In DNA, the CDR3 is TGTGCCAGCAGCTTAGAAGTGAACACTGAAGCTTTCTTT. The variable domain in full, with the rest retrieved from reference TRBV7-7 and TRBJ1-1, is GAGVSQSPRYKVTKRGQDVTLRCDPISSHATLYWYQQALGQGPEFLTYFNYEAQPDKSGLPSDRFSAERPEGSISTLTIQRTEQRDSAMYRCASSLEVNTEAFFGQGTRLTVV.